This T cell receptor (beta chain) was documented in a study of T cell repertoires in cytomegalovirus infection. Study findings and constraints: The ex vivo response showed dominance by HLA-C-restricted CMV-specific TCR beta clonotypes. Individuals carrying CMV plus the relevant HLA were identified by cumulative frequency of public TCR beta families.

Germline CDR1 reads MDHEN; CDR2 reads SYDVKM. This CDR3 has 16 residues. Trimming stripped 2 bases from V and 1 base from J, with 13 bases between. This clonotype was counted many times. The antigen is undetermined. TCRdb recomputed calls from the reads with MiXCR, one row per CDR3 protein. The sample has about 250,000 distinct CDR3 sequences, 6% to 8% seen once. Sequenced: PBMCs. The chain joins TRBV28 to TRBJ2-3; D gene uncertain. This clonotype was obtained from a human donor in good health (CMV status not recorded). Some clones in this sample may be carry-over from other donors' samples. CDR3 in DNA: TGTGCCAGCAGTTTAGAATTTGTCAGACGCACAGATACGCAGTATTTT. This encodes CASSLEFVRRTDTQYF.